This TCR beta chain comes out of a study of blood T cell repertoires in COVID-19. Study overall: Sources were T cells, B-cell-depleted T cells, or PBMCs; the material itself was cDNA or gDNA.

Germline values: CDR1 MDHEN, CDR2 SYDVKM. This CDR3 spans 14 amino acids. V trimming: 6 bases; J trimming: 10 bases; junction bases outside the gene matches: 9. Measured with immunoSEQ multiplex PCR; TCRdb has only the in-frame clones, and not every one. The sample consists of some 120,000 clones, approximately 82% of them appearing once. The receptor was derived from a man aged 65 to 85 with active or convalescent COVID-19. This chain connects TRBV28 to TRBJ1-6, with 7 bases fitting TRBD1. Sequences were obtained from peripheral blood. The CDR3 loop is CASSTTGEKSPLHF. CDR3 coding DNA: TGTGCCAGCAGCACCACAGGGGAAAAATCACCCCTCCACTTT. Drawing the rest from reference TRBV28 and TRBJ1-6, the complete variable domain is DVKVTQSSRYLVKRTGEKVFLECVQDMDHENMFWYRQDPGLGLRLIYFSYDVKMKEKGDIPEGYSVSREKKERFSLILESASTNQTSMYLCASSTTGEKSPLHFGNGTRLTVT.